A single sample is the source of the 3 T cell receptor beta chains below, sequenced in a study of OX40 agonist ivuxolimab in advanced cancers. Here immunoSEQ multiplex PCR was the method, and the copy in TCRdb shows in-frame clones only, minus some. This table holds 77,000 or so clones, roughly nine tenths found once. Sequences were derived from CD4+ or CD8+ T cells sorted from blood, sampled in a trial of the OX40 agonist ivuxolimab. All receptors come from an adult with an advanced solid tumor such as melanoma, head and neck, liver or kidney cancer.

The chain recombines TRBV10-2 with TRBJ2-2, with TRBD1 matching 7 bases. Losses at the gene ends were 1 base for V and 5 bases for J; bases not matched to a gene: 4. Germline CDR1 reads WSHSY; CDR2 reads SAAADI. There are 15 residues in the CDR3. In DNA form, the CDR3 reads TGCGCCAGCAGTGAGTTAGGGGGCCAAACCGGGGAGCTGTTTTTT. This encodes CASSELGGQTGELFF.

The chain is built from TRBV5-1 and TRBJ2-5; D is perhaps TRBD1 or TRBD2 (6 bases each). Germline V gene data show CDR1 as SGHRS and CDR2 as YFSETQ. CDR3 size: 15 residues. Trimming took off 3 bases at V and 1 base at J, with 13 bases between the two ends. The DNA for the CDR3 is TGCGCCAGCAGCTCGGGGGCAGGGAGCCAAGAGACCCAGTACTTC. Protein product: CASSSGAGSQETQYF.

This clone was seen only once. The chain uses TRBV30 and TRBJ1-2; 10 bases map to TRBD1. With 1 base clipped from V and 12 bases from J, the junction kept 5 bases outside the gene matches. Germline CDR1 GTSNPN, CDR2 SVGIG (reference sequence). This CDR3 is 12 amino acids long. In nucleotides, the CDR3 is TGTGCCTGGAGTGCTATGGGACAGGGGAACACCTTC. Translated: CAWSAMGQGNTF.